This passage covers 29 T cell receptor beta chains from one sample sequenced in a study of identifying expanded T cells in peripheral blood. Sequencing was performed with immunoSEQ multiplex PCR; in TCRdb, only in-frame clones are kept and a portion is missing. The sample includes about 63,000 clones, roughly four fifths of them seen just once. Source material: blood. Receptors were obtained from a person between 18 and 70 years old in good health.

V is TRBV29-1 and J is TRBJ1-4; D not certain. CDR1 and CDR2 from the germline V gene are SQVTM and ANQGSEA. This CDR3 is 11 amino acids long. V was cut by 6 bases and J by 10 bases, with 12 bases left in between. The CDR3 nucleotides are TGCAGCGTCCAAAGTGGAGGAAAACTGTTTTTT. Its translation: CSVQSGGKLFF.

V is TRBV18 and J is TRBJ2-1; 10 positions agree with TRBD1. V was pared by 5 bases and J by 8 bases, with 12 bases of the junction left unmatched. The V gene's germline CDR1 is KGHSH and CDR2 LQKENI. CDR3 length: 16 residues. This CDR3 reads CASSTRQGATGDEQFF. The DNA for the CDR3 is TGTGCCAGCTCAACCCGACAGGGGGCGACAGGGGATGAGCAGTTCTTC.

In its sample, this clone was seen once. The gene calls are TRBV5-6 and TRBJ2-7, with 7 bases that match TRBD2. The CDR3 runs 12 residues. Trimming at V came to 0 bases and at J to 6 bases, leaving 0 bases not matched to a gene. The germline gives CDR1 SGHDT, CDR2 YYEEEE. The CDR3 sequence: CASSLGTSEQYF. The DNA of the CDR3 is TGTGCCAGCAGCTTGGGGACTAGCGAGCAGTACTTC.

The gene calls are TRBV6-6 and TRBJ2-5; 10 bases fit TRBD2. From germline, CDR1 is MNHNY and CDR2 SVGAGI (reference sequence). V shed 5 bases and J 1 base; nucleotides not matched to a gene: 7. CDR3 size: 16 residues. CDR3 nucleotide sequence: TGTGCCAGCAGTCCCCTAAGCGGGGGGGTCCAAGAGACCCAGTACTTC. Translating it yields CASSPLSGGVQETQYF.

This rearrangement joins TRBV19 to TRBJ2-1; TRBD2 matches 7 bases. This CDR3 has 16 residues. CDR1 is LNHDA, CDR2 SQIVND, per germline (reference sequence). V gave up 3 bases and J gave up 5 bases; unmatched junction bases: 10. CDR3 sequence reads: CASSIYSVGGNNEQFF. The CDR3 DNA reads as TGTGCCAGTAGTATTTATTCTGTCGGGGGGAACAATGAGCAGTTCTTC.

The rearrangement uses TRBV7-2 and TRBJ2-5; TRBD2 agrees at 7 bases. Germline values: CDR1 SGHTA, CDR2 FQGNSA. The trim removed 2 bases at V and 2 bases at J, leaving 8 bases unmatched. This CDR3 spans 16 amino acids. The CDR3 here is CASSLFHAGEQETQYF. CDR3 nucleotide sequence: TGTGCCAGCAGCTTATTCCATGCGGGGGAACAAGAGACCCAGTACTTC.

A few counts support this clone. The CDR3 region is CAWSQGSNQPQHF. CDR3 DNA: TGTGCCTGGAGTCAGGGGAGCAATCAGCCCCAGCATTTT. The chain combines TRBV30 with TRBJ1-5; TRBD1 is a possible D gene (6 bases). The V gene's germline CDR1 is GTSNPN and CDR2 SVGIG (reference sequence). This CDR3 contains 13 residues. Trimming cost V 2 bases and J 1 base, with 6 bases left between them. Full variable domain (outside the CDR3, taken from reference TRBV30 and TRBJ1-5): SQTIHQWPATLVQPVGSPLSLECTVEGTSNPNLYWYRQAAGRGLQLLFYSVGIGQISSEVPQNLSASRPQDRQFILSSKKLLLSDSGFYLCAWSQGSNQPQHFGDGTRLSIL.

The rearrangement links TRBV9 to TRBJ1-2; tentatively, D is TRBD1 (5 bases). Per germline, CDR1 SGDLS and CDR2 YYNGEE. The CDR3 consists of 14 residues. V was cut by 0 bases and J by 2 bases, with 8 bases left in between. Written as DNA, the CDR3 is TGTGCCAGCAGCGTAGCTACAGGAAACTATGGCTACACCTTC. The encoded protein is CASSVATGNYGYTF.

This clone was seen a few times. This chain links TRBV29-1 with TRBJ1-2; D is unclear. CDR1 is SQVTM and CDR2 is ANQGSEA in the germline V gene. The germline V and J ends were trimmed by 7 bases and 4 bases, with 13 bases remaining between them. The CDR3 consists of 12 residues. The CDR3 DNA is TGCAGCGCCACTACAGATTCCTATGGCTACACCTTC. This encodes CSATTDSYGYTF.

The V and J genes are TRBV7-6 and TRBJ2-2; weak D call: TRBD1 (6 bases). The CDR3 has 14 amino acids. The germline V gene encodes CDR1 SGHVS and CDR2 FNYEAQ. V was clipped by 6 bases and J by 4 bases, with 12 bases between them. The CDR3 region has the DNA TGTGCCAGCAGTTCTAGGGACATCACCGGGGAGCTGTTTTTT. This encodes CASSSRDITGELFF.

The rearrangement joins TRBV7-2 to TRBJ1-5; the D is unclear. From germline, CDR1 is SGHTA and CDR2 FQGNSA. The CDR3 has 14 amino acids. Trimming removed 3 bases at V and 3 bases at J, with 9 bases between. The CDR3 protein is CASSFVQNNQPQHF. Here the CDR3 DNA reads TGTGCCAGCAGCTTTGTCCAGAACAATCAGCCCCAGCATTTT.

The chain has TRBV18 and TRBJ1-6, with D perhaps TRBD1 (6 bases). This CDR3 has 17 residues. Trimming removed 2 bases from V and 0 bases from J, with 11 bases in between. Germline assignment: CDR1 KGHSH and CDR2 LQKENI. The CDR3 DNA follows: TGTGCCAGCTCACCAGTGACAGGTGCCTCCTATAATTCACCCCTCCACTTT. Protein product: CASSPVTGASYNSPLHF.

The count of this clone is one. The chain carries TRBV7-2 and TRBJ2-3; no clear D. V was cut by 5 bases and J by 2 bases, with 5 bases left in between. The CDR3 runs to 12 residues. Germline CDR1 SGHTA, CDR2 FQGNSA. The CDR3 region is CASSTYTDTQYF. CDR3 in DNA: TGTGCCAGCAGCACTTACACAGATACGCAGTATTTT. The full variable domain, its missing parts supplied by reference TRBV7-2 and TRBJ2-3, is GAGVSQSPSNKVTEKGKDVELRCDPISGHTALYWYRQSLGQGLEFLIYFQGNSAPDKSGLPSDRFSAERTGGSVSTLTIQRTQQEDSAVYLCASSTYTDTQYFGPGTRLTVL.

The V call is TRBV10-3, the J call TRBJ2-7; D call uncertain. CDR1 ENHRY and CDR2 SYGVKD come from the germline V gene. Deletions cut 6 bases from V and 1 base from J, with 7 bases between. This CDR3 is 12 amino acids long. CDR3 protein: CAIRAGSYEQYF. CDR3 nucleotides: TGTGCCATCAGGGCAGGATCCTACGAGCAGTACTTC.

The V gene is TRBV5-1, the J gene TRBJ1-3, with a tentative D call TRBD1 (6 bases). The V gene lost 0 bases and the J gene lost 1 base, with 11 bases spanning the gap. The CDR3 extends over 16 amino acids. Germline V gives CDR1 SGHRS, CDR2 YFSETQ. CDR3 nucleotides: TGCGCCAGCAGCTTGGATACAGGGTCTTCTGGAAACACCATATATTTT. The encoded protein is CASSLDTGSSGNTIYF.

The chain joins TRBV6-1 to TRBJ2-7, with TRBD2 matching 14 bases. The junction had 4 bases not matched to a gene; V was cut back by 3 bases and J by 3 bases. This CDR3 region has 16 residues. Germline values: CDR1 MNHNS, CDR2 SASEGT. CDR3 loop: CASSDGTSGRGYEQYF. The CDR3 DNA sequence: TGTGCCAGCAGTGACGGGACTAGCGGGAGAGGCTACGAGCAGTACTTC.

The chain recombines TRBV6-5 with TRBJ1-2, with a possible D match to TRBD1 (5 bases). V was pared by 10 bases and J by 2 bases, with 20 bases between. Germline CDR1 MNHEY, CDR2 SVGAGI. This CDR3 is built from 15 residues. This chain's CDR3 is CATTNPGRINYGYTF. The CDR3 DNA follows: TGTGCCACCACCAACCCGGGACGCATCAACTATGGCTACACCTTC.

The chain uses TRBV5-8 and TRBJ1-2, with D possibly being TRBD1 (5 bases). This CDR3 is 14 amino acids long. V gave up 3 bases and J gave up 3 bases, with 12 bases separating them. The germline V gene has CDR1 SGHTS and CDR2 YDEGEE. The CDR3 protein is CASSSQRGYYGYTF. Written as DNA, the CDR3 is TGTGCCAGCAGCTCCCAAAGGGGCTACTATGGCTACACCTTC. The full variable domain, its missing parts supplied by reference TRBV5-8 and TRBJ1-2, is EAGVTQSPTHLIKTRGQQATLRCSPISGHTSVYWYQQALGLGLQFLLWYDEGEERNRGNFPPRFSGRQFPNYSSELNVNALELEDSALYLCASSSQRGYYGYTFGSGTRLTVV.

The CDR3 sequence is CASSFGKERNEQFF. As DNA, the CDR3 is TGTGCCAGCAGCTTCGGGAAAGAACGCAATGAGCAGTTCTTC. The chain is built from TRBV5-4 and TRBJ2-1; TRBD2 might be the D (5 bases). The V end was cut by 2 bases, the J end by 6 bases, with 12 bases between. CDR1 is SGHNT and CDR2 is YYREEE in the germline V gene (reference sequence). The CDR3 has 14 residues.

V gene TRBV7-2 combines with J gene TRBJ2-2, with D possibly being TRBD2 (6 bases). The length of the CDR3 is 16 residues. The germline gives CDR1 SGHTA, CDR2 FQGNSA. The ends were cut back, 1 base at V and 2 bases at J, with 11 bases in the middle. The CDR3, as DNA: TGTGCCAGCAGCTTAGTAGGAGGACTAAACACCGGGGAGCTGTTTTTT. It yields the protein CASSLVGGLNTGELFF. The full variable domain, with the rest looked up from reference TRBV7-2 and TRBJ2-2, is GAGVSQSPSNKVTEKGKDVELRCDPISGHTALYWYRQSLGQGLEFLIYFQGNSAPDKSGLPSDRFSAERTGGSVSTLTIQRTQQEDSAVYLCASSLVGGLNTGELFFGEGSRLTVL.

The CDR3 DNA follows: TGTGCCCCTTGGGGACCCAACACTGAAGCTTTCTTT. This translates into CAPWGPNTEAFF. The chain couples TRBV21-1 to TRBJ1-1. TRBV21-1 is given as a pseudogene. This CDR3 contains 12 residues.

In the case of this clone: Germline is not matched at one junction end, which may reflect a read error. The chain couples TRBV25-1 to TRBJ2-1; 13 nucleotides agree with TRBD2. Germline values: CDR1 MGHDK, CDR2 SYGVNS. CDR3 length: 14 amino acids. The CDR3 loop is CAGSGLAGDNEQFF. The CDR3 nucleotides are TGTGCCGGCAGTGGACTAGCGGGAGACAATGAGCAGTTCTTC.

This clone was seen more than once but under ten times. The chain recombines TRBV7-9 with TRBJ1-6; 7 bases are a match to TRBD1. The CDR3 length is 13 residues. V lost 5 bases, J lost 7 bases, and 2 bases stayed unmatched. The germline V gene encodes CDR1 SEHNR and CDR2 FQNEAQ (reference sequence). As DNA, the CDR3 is TGTGCCAGCAGCCCAGGGGGGAATTCACCCCTCCACTTT. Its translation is CASSPGGNSPLHF.

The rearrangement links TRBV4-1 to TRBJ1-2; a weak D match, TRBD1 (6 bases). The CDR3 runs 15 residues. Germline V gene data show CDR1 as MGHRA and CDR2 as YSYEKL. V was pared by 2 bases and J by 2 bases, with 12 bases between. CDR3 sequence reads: CASSQSQGENYGYTF. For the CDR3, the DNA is TGCGCCAGCAGCCAATCACAGGGAGAGAACTATGGCTACACCTTC.

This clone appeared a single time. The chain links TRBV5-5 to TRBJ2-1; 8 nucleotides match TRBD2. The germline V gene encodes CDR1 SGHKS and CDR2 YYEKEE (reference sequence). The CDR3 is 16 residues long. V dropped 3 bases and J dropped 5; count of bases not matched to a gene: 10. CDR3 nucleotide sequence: TGTGCCAGCAGCTCGGATGTAGCGGGGATTAACAATGAGCAGTTCTTC. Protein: CASSSDVAGINNEQFF.

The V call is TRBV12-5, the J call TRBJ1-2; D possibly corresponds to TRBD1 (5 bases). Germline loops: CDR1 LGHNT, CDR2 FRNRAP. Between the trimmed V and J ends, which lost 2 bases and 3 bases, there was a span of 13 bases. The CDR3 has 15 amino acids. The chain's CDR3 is CASGLTGRPDYGYTF. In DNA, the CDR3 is TGTGCTAGTGGTTTGACGGGACGGCCTGACTATGGCTACACCTTC.

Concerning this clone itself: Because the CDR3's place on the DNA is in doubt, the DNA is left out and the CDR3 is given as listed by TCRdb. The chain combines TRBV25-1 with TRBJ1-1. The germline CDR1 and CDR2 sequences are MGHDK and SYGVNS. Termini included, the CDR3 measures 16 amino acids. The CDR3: CASSFGAGQRGTEAFF.

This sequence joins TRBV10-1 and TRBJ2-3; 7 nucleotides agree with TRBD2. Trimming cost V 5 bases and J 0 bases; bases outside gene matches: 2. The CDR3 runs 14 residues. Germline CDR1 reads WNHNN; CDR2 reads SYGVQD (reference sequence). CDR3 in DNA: TGCGCCAGCAGTTGGGGGGGAAGCACAGATACGCAGTATTTT. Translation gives CASSWGGSTDTQYF.

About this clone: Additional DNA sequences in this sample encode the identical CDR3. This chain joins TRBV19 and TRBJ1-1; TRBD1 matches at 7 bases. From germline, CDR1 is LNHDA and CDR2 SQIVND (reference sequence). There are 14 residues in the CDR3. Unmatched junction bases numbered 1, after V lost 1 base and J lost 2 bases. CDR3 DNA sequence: TGTGCCAGTAGTATAGCAGGGGGAAACACTGAAGCTTTCTTT. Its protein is CASSIAGGNTEAFF. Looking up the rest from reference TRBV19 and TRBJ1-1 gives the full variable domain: DGGITQSPKYLFRKEGQNVTLSCEQNLNHDAMYWYRQDPGQGLRLIYYSQIVNDFQKGDIAEGYSVSREKKESFPLTVTSAQKNPTAFYLCASSIAGGNTEAFFGQGTRLTVV.